Presented here are 30 T cell receptor beta chains from one specimen sequenced in a study of blood T cell repertoires in COVID-19. The repertoire was sequenced with immunoSEQ multiplex PCR; TCRdb's copy has only in-frame clones and lacks some. Of about 43,000 clones listed, 75% to 85% were seen once; the top ten hold around 8%. Sequenced material: peripheral blood. These receptors originate from an elderly man in a cohort sampled during active COVID-19.

This rearrangement joins TRBV5-1 to TRBJ1-1; D is possibly TRBD1 (5 bases). This CDR3 is 14 amino acids long. Per the germline V gene, CDR1 is SGHRS and CDR2 is YFSETQ. Trimming pared 3 bases from V and 2 bases from J, leaving 11 bases between. CDR3 coding DNA: TGCGCCAGCAGCTGGGGGGTGGAAAACACTGAAGCTTTCTTT. Amino acid sequence: CASSWGVENTEAFF.

This chain links TRBV6-5 with TRBJ1-2; TRBD1 might be the D (6 bases). Germline V gene sequence: CDR1 MNHEY, CDR2 SVGAGI. The CDR3 runs 16 residues. V was clipped by 2 bases and J by 7 bases, with 20 bases between them. CDR3 sequence reads: CASSYTASGGGTGYTF. The CDR3 DNA follows: TGTGCCAGCAGTTACACCGCTTCCGGGGGGGGCACTGGCTACACCTTC.

The J gene is TRBJ2-5, the V gene TRBV5-5, with 8 bases identical to TRBD1. The V and J ends lost 3 bases and 4 bases, in that order; junction bases with no gene match: 11. There are 16 residues in the CDR3. Germline loops: CDR1 SGHKS, CDR2 YYEKEE (reference sequence). The CDR3 DNA reads TGTGCCAGCAGCTCCCCCGGGCAGGGGGCCGGAGAGACCCAGTACTTC. Translated, it gives CASSSPGQGAGETQYF.

J is TRBJ1-2 and V is TRBV4-1; 8 bases align to TRBD1. Trimming took 3 bases from V and 0 from J; bases not matched to a gene: 6. The germline V gene has CDR1 MGHRA and CDR2 YSYEKL. The CDR3 loop spans 16 amino acids. CDR3 DNA: TGCGCCAGCAGCCAGACAGGGGACTCCGCTAACTATGGCTACACCTTC. Translating gives CASSQTGDSANYGYTF.

The chain uses TRBV18 and TRBJ1-1; 8 nucleotides align to TRBD1. From germline, CDR1 is KGHSH and CDR2 LQKENI. J gave up 6 bases and V 3 bases, and 3 bases lay outside the gene matches. The CDR3 has 13 residues. The CDR3 loop is CASSPDRASEAFF. CDR3 in DNA: TGTGCCAGCTCACCGGACAGGGCTTCTGAAGCTTTCTTT.

This clone occurred once. The genes are TRBV3-1 (or the pseudogene TRBV3-2) and TRBJ2-3; D is uncertain. Germline CDR1 is LGHDT and CDR2 is YNNKEL (reference sequence). CDR3 length: 12 amino acids. The V gene lost 4 bases and the J gene lost 2 bases, with 4 bases spanning the gap. The CDR3 is CASSPSTDTQYF. In DNA form, the CDR3 reads TGTGCCAGCAGCCCCTCCACAGATACGCAGTATTTT.

This clone showed up just a few times. The V call is TRBV4-1, the J call TRBJ2-2, with 8 bases that match TRBD1. Germline loops: CDR1 MGHRA, CDR2 YSYEKL. The CDR3 sequence is 15 residues long. Trimming cost V 7 bases and J 1 base; bases outside gene matches: 5. CDR3: CASTLDRENTGELFF. In DNA form, the CDR3 reads TGCGCCAGCACCTTGGACAGGGAGAACACCGGGGAGCTGTTTTTT.

This clone has only a few counts. This chain uses TRBV19 with TRBJ2-2; 8 bases match TRBD2. With V trimmed by 7 bases and J by 7 bases, 11 bases remained unmatched. CDR1 is LNHDA and CDR2 is SQIVND in the germline V gene (reference sequence). The CDR3 runs to 15 residues. CDR3 amino acids: CASNPLGGGGGELFF. CDR3 DNA: TGTGCCAGTAACCCCCTCGGGGGGGGCGGCGGGGAGCTGTTTTTT.

This sequence joins TRBV28 and TRBJ1-2; D gene uncertain. CDR1 and CDR2 from the germline V gene are MDHEN and SYDVKM. CDR3 size: 11 residues. Deletions cut 5 bases from V and 4 bases from J, with 5 bases between. In DNA form, the CDR3 reads TGTGCCAGCAGTCGGGGCTATGGCTACACCTTC. Encoded protein: CASSRGYGYTF.

The CDR3 nucleotides read TGTGCTAGTGGTTTCGGGGATGCCACAGATACGCAGTATTTT. This translates into CASGFGDATDTQYF. The J gene is TRBJ2-3, the V gene TRBV12-5; tentative D call: TRBD2 (5 bases). This CDR3 is 14 amino acids long. The ends were cut back, 3 bases at V and 2 bases at J, with 9 bases in the middle. The germline gives CDR1 LGHNT, CDR2 FRNRAP. Combining the CDR3 with reference TRBV12-5 and TRBJ2-3 gives the whole variable domain DARVTQTPRHKVTEMGQEVTMRCQPILGHNTVFWYRQTMMQGLELLAYFRNRAPLDDSGMPKDRFSAEMPDATLATLKIQPSEPRDSAVYFCASGFGDATDTQYFGPGTRLTVL.

This clone was seen a handful of times. The J gene is TRBJ2-2, the V gene TRBV24-1, with D tentatively TRBD1 (6 bases). The CDR3 is 17 residues long. The V end lost 2 bases, the J end lost 0 bases, and 12 bases lay between the germline ends. Germline loops: CDR1 KGHDR, CDR2 SFDVKD. This chain's CDR3 is CATSDWSRGSNTGELFF. CDR3 sequence (DNA): TGTGCCACCAGTGATTGGTCCAGGGGCTCGAACACCGGGGAGCTGTTTTTT.

The rearrangement uses TRBV10-2 and TRBJ2-1; D not resolved. V lost 5 bases and J lost 12, with 14 bases in between. Germline V CDR1 and CDR2: WSHSY, SAAADI. This CDR3 spans 12 amino acids. The CDR3 spells CASSPDFTGQFF. The CDR3 region has the DNA TGCGCCAGCAGTCCCGACTTCACTGGGCAGTTCTTC.

The chain employs TRBV27 and TRBJ1-6; D gene unclear. This CDR3 region has 14 residues. Trimming left V 11 bases short and J 3 bases short, with 14 bases between. Germline values: CDR1 MNHEY, CDR2 SMNVEV (reference sequence). The CDR3 reads CAVGWRDYNSPLHF. CDR3 nucleotide sequence: TGTGCCGTTGGGTGGAGGGACTATAATTCACCCCTCCACTTT.

This rearrangement joins TRBV7-2 to TRBJ1-1, with D maybe TRBD1 (6 bases). Trimming pared 2 bases from V and 4 bases from J, leaving 11 bases between. Germline V gives CDR1 SGHTA, CDR2 FQGNSA. The CDR3 totals 14 residues. This CDR3 is CASSLNQGPTEAFF. As DNA, the CDR3 is TGTGCCAGCAGCTTAAATCAGGGGCCCACTGAAGCTTTCTTT. The full variable domain, its missing parts supplied by reference TRBV7-2 and TRBJ1-1, is GAGVSQSPSNKVTEKGKDVELRCDPISGHTALYWYRQSLGQGLEFLIYFQGNSAPDKSGLPSDRFSAERTGGSVSTLTIQRTQQEDSAVYLCASSLNQGPTEAFFGQGTRLTVV.

This clone was observed a few times. The V call is TRBV27, the J call TRBJ2-7; 12 positions match TRBD1. V shed 2 bases, J shed 7 bases, and the junction held 18 bases outside the gene matches. CDR3 length equals 19 residues. The germline V gene has CDR1 MNHEY and CDR2 SMNVEV (reference sequence). The CDR3 nucleotides are TGTGCCAGCAGTTTAAGGCCCAATAGGTTGGGACAGGGGGCTGGGGAGCAGTACTTC. Its translation: CASSLRPNRLGQGAGEQYF.

The chain links TRBV4-3 to TRBJ2-1; 10 positions match TRBD2. The germline gives CDR1 LGHNA, CDR2 YSLEER. The CDR3 is 19 residues long. Trimming took 0 bases from V and 8 from J; bases not matched to a gene: 16. The CDR3 sequence is CASSQDLSGRFPLRDEQFF. CDR3 sequence (DNA): TGCGCCAGCAGCCAAGATCTTAGCGGGAGGTTCCCACTGAGGGATGAGCAGTTCTTC.

The chain has TRBV9 and TRBJ2-1; the D gene is possibly TRBD2 (6 bases). The V and J ends lost 0 bases and 8 bases respectively, with 12 bases between them. This CDR3 is 14 amino acids long. Germline CDR1 reads SGDLS; CDR2 reads YYNGEE. CDR3 in DNA: TGTGCCAGCAGCGTAGGCGGGGCTGCATATGAGCAGTTCTTC. It translates to CASSVGGAAYEQFF. The full variable domain, in which reference TRBV9 and TRBJ2-1 provide the parts outside the CDR3, is DSGVTQTPKHLITATGQRVTLRCSPRSGDLSVYWYQQSLDQGLQFLIQYYNGEERAKGNILERFSAQQFPDLHSELNLSSLELGDSALYFCASSVGGAAYEQFFGPGTRLTVL.

The V and J genes are TRBV2 and TRBJ1-2; TRBD1 matches 9 bases. The CDR3 runs 14 residues. The junction had 10 bases not matched to a gene; V was cut back by 7 bases and J by 7 bases. Germline assignment: CDR1 SNHLY and CDR2 FYNNEI. For the CDR3, the DNA is TGTGCCAGCACTGTCCGGGACAGGGCTGGTGGCTACACCTTC. Protein: CASTVRDRAGGYTF.

The chain is built from TRBV10-3 and TRBJ1-6; unclear D gene. V was clipped by 10 bases and J by 7 bases, with 11 bases between them. Germline loops: CDR1 ENHRY, CDR2 SYGVKD. The CDR3 is made up of 12 amino acids. CDR3 sequence: CATQFNNSPLHF. The CDR3 bases are TGTGCCACCCAGTTCAACAATTCACCCCTCCACTTT.

The chain joins TRBV18 to TRBJ2-3; 7 bases map to TRBD1. Trimming at V came to 3 bases and at J to 4 bases, leaving 13 bases not matched to a gene. This CDR3 is built from 17 residues. The germline V gene encodes CDR1 KGHSH and CDR2 LQKENI. The DNA for the CDR3 is TGTGCCAGCTCACCCAGCCCTCTGACAGGGTTACCAGATACGCAGTATTTT. Its translation: CASSPSPLTGLPDTQYF.

The chain links TRBV7-9 to TRBJ1-1; D may be TRBD1 (5 bases). Germline assignment: CDR1 SEHNR and CDR2 FQNEAQ (reference sequence). The germline V and J ends were trimmed by 5 bases and 12 bases, with 22 bases remaining between them. This CDR3 is built from 14 residues. The CDR3 sequence is CASSAPGRGSGSFF. In DNA, the CDR3 is TGTGCCAGCAGCGCACCCGGAAGGGGTTCAGGGTCTTTCTTT.

The V call is TRBV10-3, the J call TRBJ2-7; 7 nucleotides line up with TRBD2. The CDR3 runs 19 residues. V lost 0 bases and J lost 1; bases outside the gene matches: 15. Germline V gene sequence: CDR1 ENHRY, CDR2 SYGVKD. The CDR3: CAISESMGGQRKRSYEQYF. In DNA form, the CDR3 reads TGTGCCATCAGTGAGTCGATGGGAGGGCAAAGGAAAAGGTCCTACGAGCAGTACTTC.

This clone was seen a few times. This chain uses TRBV9 with TRBJ1-2; a possible D gene is TRBD1 (5 bases). There are 16 residues in the CDR3. The V end was cut by 0 bases, the J end by 7 bases, with 19 bases between. Germline lookup yields CDR1 SGDLS and CDR2 YYNGEE. CDR3 in DNA: TGTGCCAGCAGCGTAGCGATTGGGGCGCTTGTATCTGGCTACACCTTC. Translation gives CASSVAIGALVSGYTF.

This clone was detected only once. The chain has TRBV3-1 (or the pseudogene TRBV3-2) and TRBJ2-2; a possible D gene is TRBD1 (5 bases). The CDR3 consists of 14 residues. The germline V and J ends were trimmed by 0 bases and 5 bases, with 7 bases remaining between them. The V gene's germline CDR1 is LGHDT and CDR2 YNNKEL (reference sequence). Here the CDR3 reads CASSQDSGTGELFF. The CDR3 region has the DNA TGTGCCAGCAGCCAAGATTCAGGGACCGGGGAGCTGTTTTTT.

This clone occurred a few times. The J gene is TRBJ2-7, the V gene TRBV14, with TRBD1 identical over 7 bases. V was pared by 4 bases and J by 4 bases, with 10 bases of the junction left unmatched. Germline V gives CDR1 SGHDN, CDR2 FVKESK. CDR3 length equals 15 residues. The chain's CDR3 is CASSPLGTAKYEQYF. The CDR3 coding sequence is TGTGCCAGCAGCCCTCTAGGGACAGCCAAGTACGAGCAGTACTTC. The entire variable domain, with the rest obtained from reference TRBV14 and TRBJ2-7, is as follows: EAGVTQFPSHSVIEKGQTVTLRCDPISGHDNLYWYRRVMGKEIKFLLHFVKESKQDESGMPNNRFLAERTGGTYSTLKVQPAELEDSGVYFCASSPLGTAKYEQYFGPGTRLTVT.

The V gene is TRBV7-8, the J gene TRBJ2-7; 10 bases are shared with TRBD2. Germline CDR1 is SGHVS and CDR2 is FQNEAQ. The V and J ends lost 1 base and 2 bases, in that order; junction bases with no gene match: 8. The CDR3 is 17 residues long. CDR3 nucleotides: TGTGCCAGCAGCTTAGTCCGAACAGCGGGAGGGACCTACGAGCAGTACTTC. Its protein product is CASSLVRTAGGTYEQYF.

The rearrangement joins TRBV5-1 to TRBJ2-3, with 10 bases that match TRBD1. Germline lookup yields CDR1 SGHRS and CDR2 YFSETQ. The CDR3 length is 14 residues. J was trimmed by 4 bases and V by 8 bases; bases with no gene match: 7. CDR3 DNA: TGCGCCAGGACTACAGGACAGGGGGCAGATACGCAGTATTTT. Translating it yields CARTTGQGADTQYF.

The chain has TRBV11-2 and TRBJ1-1; a possible D gene is TRBD1 (5 bases). The length of the CDR3 is 12 residues. V was trimmed by 6 bases and J by 8 bases, leaving 13 bases between them. Looked up from germline, CDR1 is SGHAT and CDR2 is FQNNGV. Here the CDR3 DNA reads TGTGCCAGCAGTCTGATCGGGGGGGAAGCTTTCTTT. This sequence encodes CASSLIGGEAFF.

The rearrangement joins TRBV11-2 to TRBJ2-5; TRBD1 might be the D (5 bases). CDR3 length: 13 residues. Germline CDR1 reads SGHAT; CDR2 reads FQNNGV. V lost 6 bases and J lost 5, with 13 bases in between. In DNA form, the CDR3 reads TGTGCCAGCAGTCCAGGGTTCGCGGAGACCCAGTACTTC. It encodes CASSPGFAETQYF. The variable domain in full, completed from reference TRBV11-2 and TRBJ2-5, reads EAGVAQSPRYKIIEKRQSVAFWCNPISGHATLYWYQQILGQGPKLLIQFQNNGVVDDSQLPKDRFSAERLKGVDSTLKIQPAKLEDSAVYLCASSPGFAETQYFGPGTRLLVL.

This rearrangement joins TRBV5-1 to TRBJ2-1; 9 bases match TRBD2. After removal of 4 bases from V and 5 bases from J, the junction contained 13 bases not matched to a gene. The CDR3 has 17 amino acids. In germline, CDR1 is SGHRS, CDR2 YFSETQ. CDR3 protein: CASSPSAAGGPDNEQFF. Here the CDR3 DNA reads TGCGCCAGCAGCCCATCTGCCGCGGGGGGGCCCGACAATGAGCAGTTCTTC.